The 10 T cell receptor beta chains listed next were all sequenced from one sample in a study of T cells after yellow fever vaccination. TCRdb independently ran MiXCR on the 5' RACE reads; one entry per CDR3 protein. The sample gives over 85,000 distinct CDR3 sequences, about 8.4% of which show up once; roughly 15% is in the top ten. This material consisted of CD8+ T cells not binding an NS4B(214-222) dextramer, sorted from PBMCs, taken less than 16 days after the first yellow fever vaccination. These receptors all stem from a man between 18 and 29 years old who received the YFV17D yellow fever vaccine.

This clonotype was detected a few times. The V call is TRBV19, the J call TRBJ2-5, with 8 bases that match TRBD1. Germline CDR1 and CDR2: LNHDA and SQIVND (reference sequence). J lost 2 bases, V lost 3 bases, and 8 bases had no gene match. The CDR3 is made up of 16 amino acids. CDR3 coding DNA: TGTGCCAGTAGTATGGCCGGGACAGGCTATCAAGAGACCCAGTACTTC. Encoded protein: CASSMAGTGYQETQYF.

In this sample, this clonotype turned up many times. V and J are TRBV7-3 and TRBJ1-1; D unclear. The CDR3 consists of 12 residues. The V end was cut by 6 bases, the J end by 2 bases, with 7 bases between. Germline V lookup: CDR1 SGHTA, CDR2 FQGTGA. CDR3 sequence: CASSFGNTEAFF. In DNA form, the CDR3 reads TGTGCCAGCAGTTTCGGCAACACTGAAGCTTTCTTT.

The chain's CDR3 is CASSKQGRVTDTQYF. The CDR3 coding sequence is TGCGCCAGCAGCAAACAGGGGCGCGTGACAGATACGCAGTATTTT. The V and J genes are TRBV4-1 and TRBJ2-3; 7 bases match TRBD1. J was trimmed by 3 bases and V by 5 bases; bases with no gene match: 8. CDR1 and CDR2 from the germline V gene are MGHRA and YSYEKL. The CDR3 consists of 15 residues.

In this sample, this clonotype turned up a few times. V usage is TRBV4-1 and J usage is TRBJ2-7; D is undetermined. Germline V CDR1 and CDR2: MGHRA, YSYEKL. The CDR3 has 14 amino acids. V dropped 1 base and J dropped 1 base, with 8 bases sitting between them. CDR3: CASSQAASSYEQYF. Here the CDR3 DNA reads TGCGCCAGCAGCCAAGCCGCCAGTTCCTACGAGCAGTACTTC.

The chain employs TRBV28 and TRBJ1-5, with D tentatively TRBD1 (5 bases). The germline V gene has CDR1 MDHEN and CDR2 SYDVKM. V shed 5 bases and J shed 2 bases, with 13 bases lying between them. The CDR3 totals 15 residues. CDR3 sequence reads: CASSGGIRRNQPQHF. In DNA, the CDR3 is TGTGCCAGCAGTGGGGGGATTAGGCGCAATCAGCCCCAGCATTTT.

This chain uses TRBV7-2 with TRBJ2-6, with D unresolved. Germline lookup yields CDR1 SGHTA and CDR2 FQGNSA. The CDR3 extends over 15 amino acids. Deletions cut 7 bases from V and 2 bases from J, with 12 bases between. The chain's CDR3 is CASIPDTAGANVLTF. CDR3 DNA: TGTGCCAGCATCCCCGACACGGCTGGGGCCAACGTCCTGACTTTC. Full variable domain (outside the CDR3, taken from reference TRBV7-2 and TRBJ2-6): GAGVSQSPSNKVTEKGKDVELRCDPISGHTALYWYRQSLGQGLEFLIYFQGNSAPDKSGLPSDRFSAERTGGSVSTLTIQRTQQEDSAVYLCASIPDTAGANVLTFGAGSRLTVL.

This clonotype was counted a few times. V gene TRBV6-5 combines with J gene TRBJ1-5; tentatively, D is TRBD1 (5 bases). Looked up from germline, CDR1 is MNHEY and CDR2 is SVGAGI. The V end lost 2 bases, the J end lost 2 bases, and 7 bases lay between the germline ends. CDR3 length: 14 residues. CDR3 protein: CASSYGGGNQPQHF. As DNA, the CDR3 is TGTGCCAGCAGTTACGGGGGGGGCAATCAGCCCCAGCATTTT.

The rearrangement joins TRBV5-8 to TRBJ1-5; D gene uncertain. The CDR3 is 13 residues long. Trimming stripped 3 bases from V and 9 bases from J, with 13 bases between. CDR1 SGHTS and CDR2 YDEGEE come from the germline V gene. The CDR3 nucleotides are TGTGCCAGCAGCTCTAGAGGAGAATGGCCCCAGCATTTT. It is translated as CASSSRGEWPQHF.

This clonotype was found many times. The genes are TRBV7-9 and TRBJ2-2; no clear D. Germline lookup yields CDR1 SEHNR and CDR2 FQNEAQ (reference sequence). CDR3 length: 16 amino acids. Trimming took off 0 bases at V and 4 bases at J, with 12 bases between the two ends. As DNA, the CDR3 is TGTGCCAGCAGCTTAGCGTCCGAACACATCACCGGGGAGCTGTTTTTT. Protein sequence: CASSLASEHITGELFF.

This chain links TRBV12-3 or TRBV12-4 with TRBJ1-2; 12 positions match TRBD1. The CDR3 is 15 residues long. V lost 3 bases to trimming and J lost 5 bases; unmatched junction nucleotides: 4. The CDR3 region has the DNA TGTGCCAGCAGTTTGGGACAGGGGGCATGGTATGGCTACACCTTC. Translated: CASSLGQGAWYGYTF.